The T cell receptor (beta chain) under discussion was sequenced for a study of T cell responses to AZD1222 COVID-19 vaccine. Study-level findings and limits: The study found vaccine-associated CD4 TCRs spanning spike, dominant at 160-218 and 743-854. Unmutated variant regions reportedly attract nearly half of all spike-specific TCRs.

For this clone: Its specificity is unknown.

V shed 1 base and J shed 2 bases, with 7 bases lying between them. In germline, CDR1 is SGHTS, CDR2 YDEGEE. There are 14 residues in the CDR3. Generated by immunoSEQ multiplex PCR, the TCRdb table keeps only in-frame clones and is missing some. The sample lists roughly 140,000 clones, about 90% occurring once. The origin of this receptor is an adult who received the AZD1222 COVID-19 vaccine. Sample: peripheral blood, taken 28 days after the second AZD1222 dose. This chain links TRBV5-8 with TRBJ2-1; D gene unclear. DNA for the CDR3: TGTGCCAGCAGCTTGTCCAGGCCCTACAATGAGCAGTTCTTC. As protein: CASSLSRPYNEQFF. The variable domain in full, completed from reference TRBV5-8 and TRBJ2-1, reads EAGVTQSPTHLIKTRGQQATLRCSPISGHTSVYWYQQALGLGLQFLLWYDEGEERNRGNFPPRFSGRQFPNYSSELNVNALELEDSALYLCASSLSRPYNEQFFGPGTRLTVL.